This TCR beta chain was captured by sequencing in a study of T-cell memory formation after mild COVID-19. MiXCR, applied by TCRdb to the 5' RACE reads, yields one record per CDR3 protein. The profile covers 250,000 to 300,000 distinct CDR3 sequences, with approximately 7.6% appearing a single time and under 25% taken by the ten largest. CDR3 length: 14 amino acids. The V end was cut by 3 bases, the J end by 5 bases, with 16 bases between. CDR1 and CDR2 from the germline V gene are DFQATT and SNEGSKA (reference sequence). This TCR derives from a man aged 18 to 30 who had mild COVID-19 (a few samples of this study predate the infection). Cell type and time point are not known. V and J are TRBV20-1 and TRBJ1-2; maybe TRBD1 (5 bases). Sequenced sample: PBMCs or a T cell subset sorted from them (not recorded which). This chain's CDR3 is CSASTSQGWYGYTF. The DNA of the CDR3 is TGCAGTGCTAGTACCTCTCAGGGCTGGTATGGCTACACCTTC.